The present entry profiles one T cell receptor beta chain with its context. Original methodology: Estimation of nucleated cell counts was performed using reference gene primer amplification. This table comes from immunoSEQ multiplex PCR, and its TCRdb copy is limited to in-frame clones, with some not included. V, J and clone size reflect that table, while D and trimming were determined from the DNA. Of about 250,000 clones in the sample, roughly 84% were seen once. The data are from a study of blood T cell repertoires in COVID-19. Looking at the study overall: COVID-19 samples, acute and convalescent, were from the United States, Italy and Spain. The analysed material was cDNA or gDNA that came from T cells, B-cell-depleted T cells, or PBMCs.

From germline, CDR1 is LNHDA and CDR2 SQIVND (reference sequence). With V trimmed by 3 bases and J by 5 bases, 10 bases remained unmatched. CDR3 size: 16 residues. The sequenced sample consisted of peripheral blood. The receptor comes from a middle-aged woman who had recovered from COVID-19. The chain combines TRBV19 with TRBJ2-1, with 7 bases fitting TRBD2. The CDR3 reads CASSIRLAVGDNEQFF. In DNA form, the CDR3 reads TGTGCCAGTAGTATCCGGCTAGCGGTTGGGGACAATGAGCAGTTCTTC.